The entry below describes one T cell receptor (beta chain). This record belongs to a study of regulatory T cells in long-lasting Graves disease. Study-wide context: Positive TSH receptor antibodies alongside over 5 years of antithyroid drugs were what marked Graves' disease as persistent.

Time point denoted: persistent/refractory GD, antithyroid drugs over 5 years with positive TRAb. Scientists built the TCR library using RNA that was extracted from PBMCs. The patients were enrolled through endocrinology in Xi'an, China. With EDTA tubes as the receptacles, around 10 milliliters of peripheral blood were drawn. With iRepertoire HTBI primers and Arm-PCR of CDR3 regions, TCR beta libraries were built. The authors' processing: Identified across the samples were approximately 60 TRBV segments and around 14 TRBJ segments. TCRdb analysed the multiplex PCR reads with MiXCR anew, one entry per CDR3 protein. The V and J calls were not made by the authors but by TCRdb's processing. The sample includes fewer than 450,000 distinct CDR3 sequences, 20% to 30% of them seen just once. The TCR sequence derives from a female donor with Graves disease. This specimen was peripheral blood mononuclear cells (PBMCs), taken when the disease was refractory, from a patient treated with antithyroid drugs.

CDR3 sequence reads: CASRLLDSPRQPQHF. DNA of the CDR3: TGCGCCAGCAGGTTGTTGGACAGTCCACGTCAGCCCCAGCATTTT. This chain uses TRBV5-1 with TRBJ1-5, with TRBD1 as a possible D gene (6 bases). The CDR3 runs 15 residues. V lost 5 bases, J lost 6 bases, and 18 bases lay in between. Germline values: CDR1 SGHRS, CDR2 YFSETQ.